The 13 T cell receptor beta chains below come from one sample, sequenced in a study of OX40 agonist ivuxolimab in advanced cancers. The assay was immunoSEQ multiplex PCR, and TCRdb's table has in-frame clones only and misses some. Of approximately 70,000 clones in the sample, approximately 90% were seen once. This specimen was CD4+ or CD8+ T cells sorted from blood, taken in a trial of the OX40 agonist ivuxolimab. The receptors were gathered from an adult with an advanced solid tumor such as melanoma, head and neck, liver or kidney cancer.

CDR3: CASSSSGDNEQFF. The DNA of the CDR3 is TGTGCCAGTAGTTCTAGCGGGGACAATGAGCAGTTCTTC. This chain connects TRBV19 to TRBJ2-1, with TRBD2 identical over 9 bases. Germline CDR1 is LNHDA and CDR2 is SQIVND (reference sequence). The length of the CDR3 is 13 residues. The J segment lost 5 bases and the V segment lost 5 bases, leaving 1 base of the junction unmatched. The full variable domain, rest sourced from reference TRBV19 and TRBJ2-1, is DGGITQSPKYLFRKEGQNVTLSCEQNLNHDAMYWYRQDPGQGLRLIYYSQIVNDFQKGDIAEGYSVSREKKESFPLTVTSAQKNPTAFYLCASSSSGDNEQFFGPGTRLTVL.

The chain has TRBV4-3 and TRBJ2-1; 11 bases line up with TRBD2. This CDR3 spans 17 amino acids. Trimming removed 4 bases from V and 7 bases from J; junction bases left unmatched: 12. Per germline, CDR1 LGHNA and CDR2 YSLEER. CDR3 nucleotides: TGCGCCAGCAGCCGAGGGGTCGTGTCTAGCGGGAGGAATGAGCAGTTCTTC. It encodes CASSRGVVSSGRNEQFF.

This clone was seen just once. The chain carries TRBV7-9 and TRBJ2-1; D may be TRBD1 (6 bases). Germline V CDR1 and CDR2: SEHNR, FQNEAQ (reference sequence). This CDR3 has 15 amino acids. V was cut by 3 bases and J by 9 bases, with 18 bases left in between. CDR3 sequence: CASSFGRMTDSEQFF. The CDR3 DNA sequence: TGTGCCAGCAGCTTCGGACGGATGACGGACAGTGAGCAGTTCTTC.

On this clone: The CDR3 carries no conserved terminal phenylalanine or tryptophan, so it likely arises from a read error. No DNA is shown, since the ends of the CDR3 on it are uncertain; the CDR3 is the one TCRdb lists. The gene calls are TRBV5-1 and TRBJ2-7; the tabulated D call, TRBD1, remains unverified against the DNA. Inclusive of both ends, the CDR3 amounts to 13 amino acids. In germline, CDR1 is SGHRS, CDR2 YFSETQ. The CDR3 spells CASSSRDSPFSDL.

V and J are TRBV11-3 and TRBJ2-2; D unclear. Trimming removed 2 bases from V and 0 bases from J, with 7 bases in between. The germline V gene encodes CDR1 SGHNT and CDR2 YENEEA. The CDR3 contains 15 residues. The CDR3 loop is CASSLRSTNTGELFF. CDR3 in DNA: TGTGCCAGCAGCTTACGCAGCACGAACACCGGGGAGCTGTTTTTT.

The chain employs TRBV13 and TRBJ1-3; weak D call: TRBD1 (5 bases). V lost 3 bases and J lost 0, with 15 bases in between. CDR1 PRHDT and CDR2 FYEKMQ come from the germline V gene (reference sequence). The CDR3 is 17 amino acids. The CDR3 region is CASSLDTGKFSGNTIYF. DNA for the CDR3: TGTGCCAGCAGCTTGGACACCGGGAAATTCTCTGGAAACACCATATATTTT. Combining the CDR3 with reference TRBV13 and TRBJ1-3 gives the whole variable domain AAGVIQSPRHLIKEKRETATLKCYPIPRHDTVYWYQQGPGQDPQFLISFYEKMQSDKGSIPDRFSAQQFSDYHSELNMSSLELGDSALYFCASSLDTGKFSGNTIYFGEGSWLTVV.

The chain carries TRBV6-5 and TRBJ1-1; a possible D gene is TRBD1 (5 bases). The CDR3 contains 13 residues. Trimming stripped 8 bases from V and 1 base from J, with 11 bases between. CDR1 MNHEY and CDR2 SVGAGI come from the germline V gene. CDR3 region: CASWGRRNTEAFF. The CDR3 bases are TGTGCCAGCTGGGGCAGGAGGAACACTGAAGCTTTCTTT.

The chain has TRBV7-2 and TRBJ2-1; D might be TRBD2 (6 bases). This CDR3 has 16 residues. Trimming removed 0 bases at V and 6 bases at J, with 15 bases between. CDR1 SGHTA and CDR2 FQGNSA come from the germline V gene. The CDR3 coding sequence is TGTGCCAGCAGCTTAGCACGGTTATTGGGGGGCAATGAGCAGTTCTTC. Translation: CASSLARLLGGNEQFF.

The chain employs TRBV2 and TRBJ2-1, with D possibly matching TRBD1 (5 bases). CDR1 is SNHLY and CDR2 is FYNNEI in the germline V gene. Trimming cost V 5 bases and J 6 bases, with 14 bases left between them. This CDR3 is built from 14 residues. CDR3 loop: CASSSQGRSNEQFF. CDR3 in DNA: TGTGCCAGCAGTAGCCAGGGAAGGAGCAATGAGCAGTTCTTC.

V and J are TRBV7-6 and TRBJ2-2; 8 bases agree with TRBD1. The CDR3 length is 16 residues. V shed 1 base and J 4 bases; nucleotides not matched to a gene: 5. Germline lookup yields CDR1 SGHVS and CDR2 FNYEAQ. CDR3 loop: CASSLGQGASTGELFF. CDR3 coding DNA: TGTGCCAGCAGCTTAGGTCAGGGGGCGAGCACCGGGGAGCTGTTTTTT.

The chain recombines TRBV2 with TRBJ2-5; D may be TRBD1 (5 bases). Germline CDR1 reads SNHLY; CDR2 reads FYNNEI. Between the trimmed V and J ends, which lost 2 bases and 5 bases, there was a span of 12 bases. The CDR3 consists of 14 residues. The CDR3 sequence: CASSEQGDLETQYF. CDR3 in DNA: TGTGCCAGCAGTGAACAGGGTGACCTCGAGACCCAGTACTTC.

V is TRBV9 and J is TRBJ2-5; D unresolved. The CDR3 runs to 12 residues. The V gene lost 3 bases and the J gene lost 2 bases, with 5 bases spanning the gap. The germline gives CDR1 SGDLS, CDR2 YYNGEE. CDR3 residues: CASSAGQETQYF. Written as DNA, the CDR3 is TGTGCCAGCAGCGCCGGGCAAGAGACCCAGTACTTC.

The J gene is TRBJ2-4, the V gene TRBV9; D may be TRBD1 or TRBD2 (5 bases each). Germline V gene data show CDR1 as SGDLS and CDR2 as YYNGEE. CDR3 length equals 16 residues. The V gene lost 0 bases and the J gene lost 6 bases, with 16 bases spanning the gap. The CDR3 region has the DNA TGTGCCAGCAGCGTAGGGGGGTCCGGGATGGGAAACATTCAGTACTTC. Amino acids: CASSVGGSGMGNIQYF.